This entry lists 7 T cell receptor beta chains sequenced from one sample in a study of type 1 regulatory T cells. TCRdb passed the reads through MiXCR, listing each CDR3 protein once. The table lists about 59,000 distinct CDR3 sequences, 62% of them singletons. The antigens for these receptors are not known. Sequenced material: cultured non-Tr1 T cells, either the whole culture or a sorted T cell fraction (not recorded which). These receptors were obtained from a human donor in good health.

The gene calls are TRBV11-1 and TRBJ2-1, with D maybe TRBD1 (5 bases). The CDR3 contains 13 residues. Germline V lookup: CDR1 SGHAT, CDR2 FQDESV (reference sequence). V was shortened by 1 base and J by 6 bases, with 7 bases between the two germline ends. The CDR3 DNA sequence: TGTGCCAGCAGCTTAGTTAGGGGCAATGAGCAGTTCTTC. It translates to CASSLVRGNEQFF.

The rearrangement uses TRBV27 and TRBJ2-7, with D hard to call. Germline V gives CDR1 MNHEY, CDR2 SMNVEV (reference sequence). CDR3 size: 14 residues. V lost 4 bases, J lost 4 bases, and 14 bases lay in between. CDR3 in amino acids: CASSSSRGPYEQYF. The CDR3 coding sequence is TGTGCCAGCAGTTCCTCCCGAGGCCCTTACGAGCAGTACTTC.

The rearrangement joins TRBV6-5 to TRBJ2-3; the match to TRBD2 covers 10 bases. With V trimmed by 0 bases and J by 1 base, 4 bases remained unmatched. Per germline, CDR1 MNHEY and CDR2 SVGAGI. The CDR3 consists of 17 residues. This CDR3 is CASSYSSGTSGTDTQYF. CDR3 nucleotides: TGTGCCAGCAGTTACTCCTCCGGGACTAGCGGCACAGATACGCAGTATTTT.

This clonotype has just a few counts. This sequence joins TRBV30 and TRBJ2-3, with TRBD2 matching 9 bases. With 1 base clipped from V and 2 bases from J, the junction kept 1 base outside the gene matches. The CDR3 contains 14 residues. Germline lookup yields CDR1 GTSNPN and CDR2 SVGIG (reference sequence). In nucleotides, the CDR3 is TGTGCCTGGAGTGGACTAGCGGCCACAGATACGCAGTATTTT. It codes for CAWSGLAATDTQYF. Full variable domain (rest looked up from reference TRBV30 and TRBJ2-3): SQTIHQWPATLVQPVGSPLSLECTVEGTSNPNLYWYRQAAGRGLQLLFYSVGIGQISSEVPQNLSASRPQDRQFILSSKKLLLSDSGFYLCAWSGLAATDTQYFGPGTRLTVL.

This clonotype was seen a few times. The chain recombines TRBV7-8 with TRBJ2-2, with no clear D. Germline lookup yields CDR1 SGHVS and CDR2 FQNEAQ. Trimming removed 3 bases at V and 6 bases at J, with 11 bases between. This CDR3 comprises 14 residues. The CDR3 loop is CASSFLASSGELFF. CDR3 nucleotides: TGTGCCAGCAGCTTTCTGGCTAGTTCCGGGGAGCTGTTTTTT.

V and J are TRBV6-2 or TRBV6-3 and TRBJ2-5, with 9 bases lining up with TRBD2. Germline values: CDR1 MNHEY, CDR2 SVGEGT. The V segment lost 7 bases and the J segment 7 bases; nucleotides outside the gene matches: 10. The CDR3 consists of 14 residues. The CDR3 region is CASTPSGTSGTQYF. CDR3 DNA sequence: TGTGCCAGCACCCCTAGCGGGACCTCCGGGACCCAGTACTTC.

This clonotype was recorded once. The V gene is TRBV29-1, the J gene TRBJ1-2; no definite D call. The CDR3 is made up of 13 amino acids. V shed 3 bases and J shed 0 bases, with 8 bases lying between them. Germline CDR1 and CDR2: SQVTM and ANQGSEA. CDR3 amino acids: CSVDYSANYGYTF. The CDR3 DNA reads as TGCAGCGTTGACTATTCAGCTAACTATGGCTACACCTTC.